This record concerns one T cell receptor beta chain sequence. The antigen is unknown. The PCR used 60 Vbeta and 13 Jbeta primers. TCRdb's table, derived via immunoSEQ multiplex PCR, lists solely in-frame clones and lacks some. This sample's table reports 200,000 to 250,000 clones. This specimen comes from a study of cytomegalovirus exposure and HLA in healthy donors. Study-level background: Among roughly 180 million T cells, an earlier analysis found around 100 million unique TCR beta sequences. Findings and limits, study-wide: Researchers counted around 180 TCR beta chains as cytomegalovirus-associated. An assumption of roughly uniform sequencing depth across donors underlay the presence/absence analyses.

Among the donors, all were healthy bone marrow donors. This receptor was identified in a woman aged 25 to 45 in good health and CMV-seropositive. Sequenced material: PBMCs.

The CDR3 DNA reads as TGTGCCAGCAGTTACACACAGGGAGTTGGCTATGGCTACACCTTC. Residues: CASSYTQGVGYGYTF. This chain uses TRBV6-5 with TRBJ1-2; possible D gene TRBD1, 6 bases. Trimming shortened V by 2 bases and J by 4 bases, and 14 bases separated the two germline ends. This CDR3 has 15 amino acids. Germline-derived CDR1 and CDR2 are MNHEY and SVGAGI.